The 6 T cell receptor beta chains reported below all come from one sample, sequenced in a study of T-cell memory formation after mild COVID-19. TCRdb re-called the 5' RACE reads with MiXCR, one entry per CDR3 protein. The profile shows 140,000 to 150,000 distinct CDR3 sequences, roughly 6.2% of them singletons. Sequencing used PBMCs or a T cell subset sorted from them (not recorded which). The receptor set was obtained from an adult woman who had mild COVID-19 (a few samples of this study predate the infection). Cell type and time point are not known.

The chain couples TRBV12-3 or TRBV12-4 to TRBJ2-3, with 8 bases identical to TRBD2. CDR3 length: 16 amino acids. Trimming removed 6 bases from V and 2 bases from J; junction bases left unmatched: 10. The CDR3 is CASRTAGGRNTDTQYF. The CDR3 DNA reads as TGTGCCAGCAGAACCGCGGGCGGGAGGAACACAGATACGCAGTATTTT.

This clonotype was detected ten times or more. V gene TRBV20-1 combines with J gene TRBJ1-6, with 7 bases identical to TRBD1. The CDR3 spans 16 residues. The junction had 13 bases not matched to a gene; V was cut back by 5 bases and J by 6 bases. CDR1 is DFQATT and CDR2 is SNEGSKA in the germline V gene (reference sequence). Here the CDR3 DNA reads TGCAGTGCTCGGGATCACAGGGGAGGGGGTAATTCACCCCTCCACTTT. Amino acid sequence: CSARDHRGGGNSPLHF.

Ten or more counts support this clonotype. The chain is built from TRBV7-3 and TRBJ2-7; 9 bases are a match to TRBD1. V dropped 5 bases and J dropped 4; count of bases not matched to a gene: 9. The CDR3 spans 15 residues. Germline-derived CDR1 and CDR2 are SGHTA and FQGTGA. CDR3 nucleotide sequence: TGTGCCAGCAGCCTGACCCTGACAGGGGGATACGAGCAGTACTTC. It codes for CASSLTLTGGYEQYF.

Ten or more counts support this clonotype. The chain carries TRBV4-3 and TRBJ2-3; D is undetermined. V gave up 6 bases and J gave up 4 bases, with 20 bases separating them. Germline V gives CDR1 LGHNA, CDR2 YSLEER. This CDR3 spans 16 amino acids. CDR3 nucleotides: TGCGCCAGCAGTCCGGGTAGTAGCAGGCAATCAGATACGCAGTATTTT. The encoded protein is CASSPGSSRQSDTQYF.

This clonotype has only a few counts. J is TRBJ2-5 and V is TRBV11-2, with TRBD1 matching 7 bases. Per the germline V gene, CDR1 is SGHAT and CDR2 is FQNNGV. The CDR3 runs 16 residues. Unmatched junction bases numbered 11, after V lost 3 bases and J lost 4 bases. CDR3 sequence (DNA): TGTGCCAGCAGCTTCGATCTTTCAGGGGGTGCAGAGACCCAGTACTTC. Protein sequence: CASSFDLSGGAETQYF.

This clonotype was seen many times. The chain combines TRBV7-2 with TRBJ2-1, with 7 bases that match TRBD2. V shed 6 bases and J 1 base; nucleotides not matched to a gene: 15. The germline CDR1 and CDR2 sequences are SGHTA and FQGNSA. The CDR3 spans 18 residues. The CDR3 protein is CASRGPGGGDLSYNEQFF. CDR3 nucleotides: TGTGCCAGCAGGGGTCCGGGCGGGGGTGACCTGTCCTACAATGAGCAGTTCTTC.